This T cell receptor beta chain was recovered during a study of blood T cell repertoires in COVID-19 (dated by TCRdb to 2018 to 2021). Study-level background: The collaborator samples originated in the United States, Italy and Spain and spanned the acute and convalescent phases of COVID-19. HLA class I and class II types, where available, came from metadata supplied by the sample provider rather than from assay-based typing. The samples were drawn from two sources: the first 160 participants of the ongoing ImmuneRACE study, and 1,000 to 1,500 subjects contributed by 6 global collaborators. The repertoires were made available in a free public database intended to serve as a resource for research on the immune response to SARS-CoV-2. Nearly every sample came with metadata listing a de-identified subject ID, COVID-19 status, age in years and sex. Subjects who had been exposed to COVID-19, were actively infected with it, or had recovered from it provided the deeply sampled blood TCRbeta repertoires that made up the dataset. The prospective study material was composed of cDNA or gDNA derived from T cells, B-cell-depleted T cells, or PBMCs. The paper as a whole reports these results and caveats: How much clinical and demographic metadata was included differed by source and by participant, and the metadata was provided uncurated.

Each collaborating institution followed its own protocols to collect whole blood in K2EDTA tubes. For TCRbeta analysis, collaborators shipped samples as frozen whole blood, isolated PBMCs, or DNA extracted from either of those sample types. The immunoSEQ Assay, a bias-controlled multiplex PCR, was used to amplify TCRbeta CDR3 regions from genomic DNA. The paper's data handling went like this. The number of nucleated cells in each sample was estimated from the amplification of reference gene primers within the assay. To quantify the absolute abundance of each unique TCRbeta CDR3 rearrangement, sequence reads were collapsed and filtered. For each sample, productive Simpson clonality was calculated as the square root of Simpson's diversity index across productive rearrangements. The clones in this table, taken by TCRdb from immuneACCESS, are in-frame only. Not every clone is retained; where verified, under half of the shortfall comes from an unresolved V gene, and the cause of the rest is unknown. The V and J calls and clone size were taken over from that table, and D and trimming were inferred from the DNA. Across this sample there are some 300,000 clones, with 87% seen only once. The leading ten clones occupy 2% to 3% of the sample.

Concerning this clone itself: The specificity of this receptor is unknown. Base qualities are not provided; no much larger clone lies one nucleotide away.

The sequence was obtained from a man between 18 and 29 years old with active or convalescent COVID-19. Sequenced input: peripheral blood.

The CDR3 loop reads CASSRALFVGGSYEQYF. The DNA reads as follows: TGTGCCAGCAGCCGCGCCCTTTTTGTCGGGGGCTCCTACGAGCAGTACTTC. The V and J genes are TRBV5-8 and TRBJ2-7; TRBD2 could be the D gene, as 6 bases match. There are 17 amino acids in the CDR3, from cysteine to phenylalanine inclusive. The read is trimmed to its CDR3 DNA, 51 bases read in frame from base 1. The germline V gene provides CDR1 SGHTS and CDR2 YDEGEE. V gives up 4 bases and J gives up 0 bases, and the segment between their germline ends measures 20 bases.